This T cell receptor (beta chain) was identified during a study of Ad26.COV2.S vaccination and SARS-CoV-2 variants. Study summary: The donor belonged to the COV1001 Ad26.COV2.S trial arm. The vaccine Ad26.COV2.S was put into the muscle once, or twice with 56 days between.

In regard to this clone: Its antigen is not known.

Treatment noted: some 20 received Ad26.COV2.S at low or high dose, single or two shots; 5 received placebo; per-sample allocation not given. Samples were taken on day 63 after the first vaccine or placebo injection. Libraries were prepared by immunoSEQ multiplex PCR; TCRdb keeps only in-frame clonotypes and omits some of them. The sample has 350,000 to 500,000 clones; roughly 89% are singletons. Study-wide results and caveats: Non-spike TCR breadth was similar in vaccine and placebo recipients. Spike-specific TCR breadth was greater in vaccine than placebo recipients.

This clonotype was obtained from a person aged 18-65 years who received the Ad26.COV2.S COVID-19 vaccine or a placebo. Sequences were derived from peripheral blood, sampled in a trial of Ad26.COV2.S vaccine versus placebo.

The CDR3 sequence is CASSQEGGTGSYNEQFF. CDR3 DNA: TGCGCCAGCAGCCAAGAAGGCGGGACAGGTTCTTACAATGAGCAGTTCTTC. The V gene is TRBV4-1, the J gene TRBJ2-1; 8 bases align to TRBD1. Germline assignment: CDR1 MGHRA and CDR2 YSYEKL. Trimming cost V 0 bases and J 4 bases; bases outside gene matches: 8. This CDR3 comprises 17 residues.